The clone carrying this T cell receptor beta chain was seen a few times. Its antigen is currently unknown. PCR was performed using 60 Vbeta and 13 Jbeta primers. Libraries were prepared by immunoSEQ multiplex PCR; TCRdb keeps only in-frame clonotypes and omits some of them. The sample lists more than 85,000 clones; around 76% were seen once. Trimming left V 7 bases short and J 5 bases short, with 11 bases between. Germline V gene sequence: CDR1 MNHEY, CDR2 SMNVEV (reference sequence). The CDR3 totals 12 residues. The data were taken from a study of cytomegalovirus exposure and HLA in healthy donors. Study results and limitations: The presence/absence work took it that sequencing depth was about the same across donors. Most TCR sequences were seen very rarely across donors, but some public TCRs occurred in many. Several of the most significant clusters were apparently associated with common viral pathogens in a later analysis.

The TCR was taken from a man in his forties or fifties in good health and CMV-seropositive. Sequences were obtained from PBMCs. V is TRBV27 and J is TRBJ1-2; D gene uncertain. CDR3 sequence: CASTGSAYGYTF. Written as DNA, the CDR3 is TGTGCCAGCACCGGGTCAGCTTATGGCTACACCTTC.